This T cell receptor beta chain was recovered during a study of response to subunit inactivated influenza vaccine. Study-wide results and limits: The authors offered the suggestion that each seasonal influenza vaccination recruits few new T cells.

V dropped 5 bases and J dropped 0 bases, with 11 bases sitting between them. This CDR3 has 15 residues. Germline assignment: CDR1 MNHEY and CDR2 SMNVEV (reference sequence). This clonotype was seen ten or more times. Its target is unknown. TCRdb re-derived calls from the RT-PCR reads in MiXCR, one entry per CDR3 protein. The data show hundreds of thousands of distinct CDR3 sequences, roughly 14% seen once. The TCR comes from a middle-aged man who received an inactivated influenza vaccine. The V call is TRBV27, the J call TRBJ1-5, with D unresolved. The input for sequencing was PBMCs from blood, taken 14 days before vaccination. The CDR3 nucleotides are TGTGCCAGCAGTCCGACGGACCTTAGCAATCAGCCCCAGCATTTT. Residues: CASSPTDLSNQPQHF.